This T cell receptor (beta chain) was sequenced for a study of blood T cell repertoires in COVID-19. Study at large: Samples of COVID-19 (acute and convalescent) were obtained from the United States, Italy and Spain.

Patients from Seattle were sampled longitudinally, starting during active infection. Germline V gene sequence: CDR1 MNHEY, CDR2 SMNVEV (reference sequence). There are 20 residues in the CDR3. Deletions cut 9 bases from V and 6 bases from J, with 39 bases between. In the original workflow: It was from reference gene primer amplification that nucleated cell counts were estimated. Clones were read by immunoSEQ multiplex PCR, and TCRdb kept only the in-frame ones, dropping some. That table supplies the V and J calls and clone size; D and trimming were determined from the DNA. This table has 95,000 or so clones, roughly 76% appearing once.

The receptor's source is a man older than 75 with COVID-19, enrolled during active disease. The V and J genes are TRBV27 and TRBJ2-7, with a weak D call TRBD2 (9 bases). Sequencing was performed on peripheral blood. The CDR3 sequence is CARRGQDRLAGEVQFTEQYF. The CDR3 DNA sequence: TGTGCCAGGAGGGGACAGGACAGGTTAGCGGGAGAGGTCCAATTTACCGAGCAGTACTTC.